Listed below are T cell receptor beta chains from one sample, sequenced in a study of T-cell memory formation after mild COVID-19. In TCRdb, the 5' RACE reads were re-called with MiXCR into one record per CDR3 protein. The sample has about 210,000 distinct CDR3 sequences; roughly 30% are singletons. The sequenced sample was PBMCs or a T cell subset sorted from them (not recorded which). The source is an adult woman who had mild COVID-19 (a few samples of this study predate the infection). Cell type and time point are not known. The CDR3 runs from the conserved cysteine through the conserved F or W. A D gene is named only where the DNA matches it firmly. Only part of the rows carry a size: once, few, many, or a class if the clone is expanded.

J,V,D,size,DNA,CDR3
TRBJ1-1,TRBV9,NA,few,TGTGCCAGCAGCGCCGGTGGCAGGGTGGGCACTGAAGCTTTCTTT,CASSAGGRVGTEAFF
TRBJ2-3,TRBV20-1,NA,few,TGCAGTGCTATACAAGATACGCAGTATTTT,CSAIQDTQYF
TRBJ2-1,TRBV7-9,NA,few,TGTGCCAGCAGAACCGGGGAGGGGGCAAGGAATGAGCAGTTCTTC,CASRTGEGARNEQFF
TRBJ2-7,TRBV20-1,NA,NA,TGCAGTGCTAGTATGCTAGCCTCCTACGAGCAGTACTTC,CSASMLASYEQYF
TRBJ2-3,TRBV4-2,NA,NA,TGTGCCAGCAGCCAAGTGAATAGCGCAGATACGCAGTATTTT,CASSQVNSADTQYF
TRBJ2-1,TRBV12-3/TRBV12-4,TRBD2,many,TGTGCCAGCAGACGGGGGGGGTCCTACAATGAGCAGTTCTTC,CASRRGGSYNEQFF
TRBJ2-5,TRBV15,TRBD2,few,TGTGCCACCAGCAGGACCAAAGCGGGGGGTCAAGAGACCCAGTACTTC,CATSRTKAGGQETQYF
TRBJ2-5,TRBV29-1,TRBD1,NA,TGCAACGGCCTGACAGGGCGGGAGACCCAGTACTTC,CNGLTGRETQYF
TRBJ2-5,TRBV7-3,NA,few,TGTGCCAGCAGATCCTACCGGGACTACCAAGAGACCCAGTACTTC,CASRSYRDYQETQYF
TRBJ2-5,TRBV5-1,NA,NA,TGCGCCAGCAGCTTGGCCGTAAATATTCCTAAGTATCAAGAGACCCAGTACTTC,CASSLAVNIPKYQETQYF
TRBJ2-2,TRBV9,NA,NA,TGTGCCAGCAGCGCCGGCGGGGACACCGGGGAGCTGTTTTTT,CASSAGGDTGELFF
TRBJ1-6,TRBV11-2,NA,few,TGTGCCAGCAGCTCAGGGAGTAATAATTCACCCCTCCACTTT,CASSSGSNNSPLHF
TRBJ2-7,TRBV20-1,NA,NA,TGCAGTGCTAGAGAGGCCCAGGCCTCCTACGAGCAGTACTTC,CSAREAQASYEQYF
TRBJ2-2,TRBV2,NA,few,TGTGCCAGCAATGGTCTGGGGGCGAACACCGGGGAGCTGTTTTTT,CASNGLGANTGELFF
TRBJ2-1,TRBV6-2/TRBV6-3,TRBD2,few,TGTGCCAGCAGTTACTCCCCCCCTACTAGCGGTATATACAATGAGCAGTTCTTC,CASSYSPPTSGIYNEQFF
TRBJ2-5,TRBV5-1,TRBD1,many,TGCGCCAGCCGAACCGGGACAGGGCAAGAGACCCAGTACTTC,CASRTGTGQETQYF